This T cell receptor beta chain was identified in a study of blood T cell repertoires in COVID-19. Study summary: Material from acute and convalescent COVID-19 was sourced from the United States, Italy and Spain.

Libraries were prepared by immunoSEQ multiplex PCR; TCRdb keeps only in-frame clonotypes and omits some of them. The repertoire holds 20,000 to 25,000 clones, around 86% seen once, with around 20% in the top ten. This clonotype was sampled from a woman aged 80 or over with acute or convalescent COVID-19. The sample comprised peripheral blood.

For the CDR3, the DNA is TGTGCCGGGGCGTCTAGCGGGAGAGTCCAGCGGAACGAGCAGTACTTC. Translated, it gives CAGASSGRVQRNEQYF. The rearrangement joins TRBV5-4 to TRBJ2-7; 10 nucleotides align to TRBD2. The CDR3 is 16 amino acids. The V gene's germline CDR1 is SGHNT and CDR2 YYREEE (reference sequence). V gave up 10 bases and J gave up 5 bases; unmatched junction bases: 18. The whole variable domain, filled in from reference TRBV5-4 and TRBJ2-7, reads ETGVTQSPTHLIKTRGQQVTLRCSSQSGHNTVSWYQQALGQGPQFIFQYYREEENGRGNFPPRFSGLQFPNYSSELNVNALELDDSALYLCAGASSGRVQRNEQYFGPGTRLTVT.